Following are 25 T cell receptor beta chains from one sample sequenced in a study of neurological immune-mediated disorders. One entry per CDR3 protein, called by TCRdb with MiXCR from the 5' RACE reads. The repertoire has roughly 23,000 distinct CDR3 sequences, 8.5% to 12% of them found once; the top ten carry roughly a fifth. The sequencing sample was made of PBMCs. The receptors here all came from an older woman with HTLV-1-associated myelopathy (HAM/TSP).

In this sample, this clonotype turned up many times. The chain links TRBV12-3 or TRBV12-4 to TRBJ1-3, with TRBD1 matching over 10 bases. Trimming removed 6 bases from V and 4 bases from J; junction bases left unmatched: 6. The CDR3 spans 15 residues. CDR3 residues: CASRRQGAAGNTIYF. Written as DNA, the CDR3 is TGTGCCAGCAGACGACAGGGGGCGGCGGGAAACACCATATATTTT.

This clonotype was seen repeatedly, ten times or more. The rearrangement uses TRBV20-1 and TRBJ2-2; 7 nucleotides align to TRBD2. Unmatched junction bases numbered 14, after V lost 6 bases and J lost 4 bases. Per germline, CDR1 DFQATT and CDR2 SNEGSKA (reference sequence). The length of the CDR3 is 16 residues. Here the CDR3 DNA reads TGCAGTGCCCTGGCCCCCGGGACTACGATCACCGGGGAGCTGTTTTTT. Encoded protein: CSALAPGTTITGELFF.

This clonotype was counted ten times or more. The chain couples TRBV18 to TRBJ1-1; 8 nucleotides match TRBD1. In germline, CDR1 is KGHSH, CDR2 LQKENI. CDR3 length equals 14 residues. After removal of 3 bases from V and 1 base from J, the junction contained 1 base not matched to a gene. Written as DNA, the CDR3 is TGTGCCAGCTCACCCGACAGGGGGAACACTGAAGCTTTCTTT. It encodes CASSPDRGNTEAFF.

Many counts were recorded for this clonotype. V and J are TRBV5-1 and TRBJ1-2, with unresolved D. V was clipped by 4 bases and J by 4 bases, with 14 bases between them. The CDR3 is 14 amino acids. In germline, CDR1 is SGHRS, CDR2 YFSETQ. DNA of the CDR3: TGCGCCAGCAGCCCAGGACGGGATGGCTATGGCTACACCTTC. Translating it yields CASSPGRDGYGYTF.

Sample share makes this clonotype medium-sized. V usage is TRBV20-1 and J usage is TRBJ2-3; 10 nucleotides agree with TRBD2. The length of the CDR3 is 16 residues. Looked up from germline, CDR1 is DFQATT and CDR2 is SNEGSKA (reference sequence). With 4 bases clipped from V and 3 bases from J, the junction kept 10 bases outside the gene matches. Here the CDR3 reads CSATMILAGMTDTQYF. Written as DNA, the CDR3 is TGCAGTGCTACCATGATACTAGCGGGGATGACAGATACGCAGTATTTT.

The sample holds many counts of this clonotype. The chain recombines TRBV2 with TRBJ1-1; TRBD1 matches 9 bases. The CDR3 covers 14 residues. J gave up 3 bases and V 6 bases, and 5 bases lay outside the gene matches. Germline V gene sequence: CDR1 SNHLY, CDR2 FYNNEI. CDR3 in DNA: TGTGCCAGCAGACCGGGACAGGGTCACACTGAAGCTTTCTTT. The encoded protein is CASRPGQGHTEAFF. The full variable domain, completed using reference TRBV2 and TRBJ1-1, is EPEVTQTPSHQVTQMGQEVILRCVPISNHLYFYWYRQILGQKVEFLVSFYNNEISEKSEIFDDQFSVERPDGSNFTLKIRSTKLEDSAMYFCASRPGQGHTEAFFGQGTRLTVV.

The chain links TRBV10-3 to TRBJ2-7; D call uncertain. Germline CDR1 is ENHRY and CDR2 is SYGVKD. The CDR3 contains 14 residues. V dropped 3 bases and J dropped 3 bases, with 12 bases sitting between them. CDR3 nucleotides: TGTGCCATCAGTGAAGGGCAGGTGTACTACGAGCAGTACTTC. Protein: CAISEGQVYYEQYF.

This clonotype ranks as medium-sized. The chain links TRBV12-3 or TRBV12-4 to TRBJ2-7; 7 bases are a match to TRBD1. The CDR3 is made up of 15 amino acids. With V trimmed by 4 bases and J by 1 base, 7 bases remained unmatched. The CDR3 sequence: CASSWTWTGSYEQYF. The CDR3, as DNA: TGTGCCAGCAGTTGGACCTGGACAGGTTCCTACGAGCAGTACTTC.

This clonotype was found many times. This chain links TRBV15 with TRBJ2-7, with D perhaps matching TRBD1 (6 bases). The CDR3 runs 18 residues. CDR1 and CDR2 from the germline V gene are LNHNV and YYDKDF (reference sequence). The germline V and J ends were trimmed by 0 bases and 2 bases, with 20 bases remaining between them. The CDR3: CATSRERGTGLPTYEQYF. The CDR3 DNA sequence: TGTGCCACCAGCAGAGAAAGGGGTACAGGGCTCCCAACCTACGAGCAGTACTTC.

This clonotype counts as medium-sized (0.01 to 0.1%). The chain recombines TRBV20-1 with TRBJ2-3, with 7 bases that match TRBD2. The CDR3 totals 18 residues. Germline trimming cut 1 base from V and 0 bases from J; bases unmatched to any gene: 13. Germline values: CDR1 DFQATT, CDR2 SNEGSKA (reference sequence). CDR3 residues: CSARAVGGGTGSTDTQYF. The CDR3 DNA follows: TGCAGTGCTAGAGCCGTGGGGGGGGGAACTGGGAGCACAGATACGCAGTATTTT.

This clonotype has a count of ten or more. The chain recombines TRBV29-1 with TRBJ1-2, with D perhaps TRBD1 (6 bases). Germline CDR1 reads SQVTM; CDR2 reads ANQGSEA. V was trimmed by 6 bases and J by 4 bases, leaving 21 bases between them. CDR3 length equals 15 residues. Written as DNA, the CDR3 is TGCAGCGTCCCCCAGGTTACAGGGTTGGGCTATGGCTACACCTTC. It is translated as CSVPQVTGLGYGYTF.

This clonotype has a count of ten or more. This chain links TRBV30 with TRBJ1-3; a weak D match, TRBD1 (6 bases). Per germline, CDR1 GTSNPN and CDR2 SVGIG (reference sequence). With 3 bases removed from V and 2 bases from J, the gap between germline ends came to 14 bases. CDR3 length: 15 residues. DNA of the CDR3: TGTGCCTGGAGCCTTACAGGGTACCCTGGAAACACCATATATTTT. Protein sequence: CAWSLTGYPGNTIYF.

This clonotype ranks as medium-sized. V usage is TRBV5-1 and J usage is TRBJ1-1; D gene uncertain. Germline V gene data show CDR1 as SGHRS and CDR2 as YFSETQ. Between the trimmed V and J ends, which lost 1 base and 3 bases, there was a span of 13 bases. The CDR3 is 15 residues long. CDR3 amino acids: CASSLYKGRDTEAFF. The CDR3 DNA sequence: TGCGCCAGCAGCTTGTATAAGGGTCGGGACACTGAAGCTTTCTTT.

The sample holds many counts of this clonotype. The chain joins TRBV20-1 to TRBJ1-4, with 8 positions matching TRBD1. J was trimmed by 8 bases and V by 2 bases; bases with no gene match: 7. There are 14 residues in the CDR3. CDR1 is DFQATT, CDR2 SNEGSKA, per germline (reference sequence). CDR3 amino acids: CSARWTGQPEKLFF. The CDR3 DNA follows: TGCAGTGCTAGATGGACAGGGCAACCCGAAAAACTGTTTTTT.

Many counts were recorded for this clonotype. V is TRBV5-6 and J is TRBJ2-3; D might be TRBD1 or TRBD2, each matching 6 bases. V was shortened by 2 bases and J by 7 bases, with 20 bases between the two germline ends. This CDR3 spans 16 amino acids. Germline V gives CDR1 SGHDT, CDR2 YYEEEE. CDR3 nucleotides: TGTGCCAGCAGCTTAGGGGGGCCGGGTGGGGTTTATACGCAGTATTTT. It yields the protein CASSLGGPGGVYTQYF.

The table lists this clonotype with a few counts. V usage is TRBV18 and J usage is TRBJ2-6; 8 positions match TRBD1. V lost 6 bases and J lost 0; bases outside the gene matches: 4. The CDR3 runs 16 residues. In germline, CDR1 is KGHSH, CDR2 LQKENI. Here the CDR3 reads CASSTGGFSGANVLTF. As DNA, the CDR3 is TGTGCCAGCTCTACAGGGGGTTTCTCTGGGGCCAACGTCCTGACTTTC.

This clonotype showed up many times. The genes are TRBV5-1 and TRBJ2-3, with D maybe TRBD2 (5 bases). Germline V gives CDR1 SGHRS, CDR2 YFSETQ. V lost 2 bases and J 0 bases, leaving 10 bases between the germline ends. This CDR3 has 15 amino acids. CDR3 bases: TGCGCCAGCAGCTTAGGAGGTTCTAGCACAGATACGCAGTATTTT. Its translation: CASSLGGSSTDTQYF.

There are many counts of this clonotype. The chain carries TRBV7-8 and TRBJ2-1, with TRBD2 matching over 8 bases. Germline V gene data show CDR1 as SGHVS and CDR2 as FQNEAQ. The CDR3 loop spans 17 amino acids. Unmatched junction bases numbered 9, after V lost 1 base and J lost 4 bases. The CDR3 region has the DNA TGTGCCAGCAGCTTAGACTCCGGGGTAGCGGGGTACAATGAGCAGTTCTTC. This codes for CASSLDSGVAGYNEQFF.

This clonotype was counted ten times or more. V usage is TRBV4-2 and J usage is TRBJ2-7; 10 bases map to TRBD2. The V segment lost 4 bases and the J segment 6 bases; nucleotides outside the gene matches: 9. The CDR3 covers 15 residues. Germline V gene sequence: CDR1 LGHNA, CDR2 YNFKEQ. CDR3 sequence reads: CASSPQRGGWGEQYF. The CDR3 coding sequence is TGTGCCAGCAGCCCCCAGCGGGGGGGCTGGGGCGAGCAGTACTTC.

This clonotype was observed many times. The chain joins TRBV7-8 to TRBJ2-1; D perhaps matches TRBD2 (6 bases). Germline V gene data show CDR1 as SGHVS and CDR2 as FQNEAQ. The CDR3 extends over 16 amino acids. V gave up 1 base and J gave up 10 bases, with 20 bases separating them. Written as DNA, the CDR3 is TGTGCCAGCAGCTTAGACCTGGCGGGGCCCCTCTGGGAGCAGTTCTTC. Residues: CASSLDLAGPLWEQFF.

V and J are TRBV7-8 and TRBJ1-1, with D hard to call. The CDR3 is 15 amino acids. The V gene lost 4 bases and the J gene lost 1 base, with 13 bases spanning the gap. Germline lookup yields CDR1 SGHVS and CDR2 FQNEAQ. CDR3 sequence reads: CASSSRIKGNTEAFF. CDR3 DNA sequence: TGTGCCAGCAGCTCCAGGATCAAGGGGAACACTGAAGCTTTCTTT.

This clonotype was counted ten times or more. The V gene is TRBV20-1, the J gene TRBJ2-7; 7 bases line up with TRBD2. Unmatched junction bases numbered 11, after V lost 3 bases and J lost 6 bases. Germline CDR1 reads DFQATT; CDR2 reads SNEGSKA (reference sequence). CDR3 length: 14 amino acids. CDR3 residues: CSASGRGTRAEQYF. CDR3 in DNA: TGCAGTGCTAGCGGGCGGGGGACCCGGGCCGAGCAGTACTTC.

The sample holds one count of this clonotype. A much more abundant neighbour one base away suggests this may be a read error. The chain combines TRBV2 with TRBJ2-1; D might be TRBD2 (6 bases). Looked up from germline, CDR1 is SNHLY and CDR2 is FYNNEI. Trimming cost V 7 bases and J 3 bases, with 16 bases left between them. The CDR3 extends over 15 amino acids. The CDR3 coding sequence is TGTGCCAGCACCAAGGACTGGGGGGACTACAATGAGCAGTTCTTC. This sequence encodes CASTKDWGDYNEQFF.

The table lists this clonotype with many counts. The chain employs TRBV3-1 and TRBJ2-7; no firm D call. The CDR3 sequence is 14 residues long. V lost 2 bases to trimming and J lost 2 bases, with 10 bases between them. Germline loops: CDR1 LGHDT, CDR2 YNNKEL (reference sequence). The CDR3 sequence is CASSQLIGTYEQYF. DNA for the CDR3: TGTGCCAGCAGCCAACTGATTGGAACCTACGAGCAGTACTTC.

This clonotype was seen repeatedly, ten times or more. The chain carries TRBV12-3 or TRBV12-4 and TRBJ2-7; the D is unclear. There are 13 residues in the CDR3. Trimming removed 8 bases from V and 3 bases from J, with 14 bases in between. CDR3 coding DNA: TGTGCCAGCTCTACCAGGAGTTTCTACGAGCAGTACTTC. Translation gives CASSTRSFYEQYF.